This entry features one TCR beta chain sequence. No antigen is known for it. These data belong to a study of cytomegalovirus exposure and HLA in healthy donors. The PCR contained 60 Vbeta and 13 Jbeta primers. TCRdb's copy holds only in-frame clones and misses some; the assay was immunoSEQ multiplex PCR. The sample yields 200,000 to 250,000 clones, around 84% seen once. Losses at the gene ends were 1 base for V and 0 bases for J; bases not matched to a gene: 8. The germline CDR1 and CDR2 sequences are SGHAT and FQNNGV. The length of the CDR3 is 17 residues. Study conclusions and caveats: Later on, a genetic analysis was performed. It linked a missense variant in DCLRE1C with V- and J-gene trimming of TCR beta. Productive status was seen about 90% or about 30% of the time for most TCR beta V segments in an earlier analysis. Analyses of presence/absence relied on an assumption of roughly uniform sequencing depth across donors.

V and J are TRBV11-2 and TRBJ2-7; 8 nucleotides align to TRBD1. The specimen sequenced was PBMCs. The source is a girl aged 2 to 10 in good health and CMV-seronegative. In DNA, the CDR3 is TGTGCCAGCAGCTTAGGCACGACAGGGGCGAGCTCCTACGAGCAGTACTTC. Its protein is CASSLGTTGASSYEQYF.